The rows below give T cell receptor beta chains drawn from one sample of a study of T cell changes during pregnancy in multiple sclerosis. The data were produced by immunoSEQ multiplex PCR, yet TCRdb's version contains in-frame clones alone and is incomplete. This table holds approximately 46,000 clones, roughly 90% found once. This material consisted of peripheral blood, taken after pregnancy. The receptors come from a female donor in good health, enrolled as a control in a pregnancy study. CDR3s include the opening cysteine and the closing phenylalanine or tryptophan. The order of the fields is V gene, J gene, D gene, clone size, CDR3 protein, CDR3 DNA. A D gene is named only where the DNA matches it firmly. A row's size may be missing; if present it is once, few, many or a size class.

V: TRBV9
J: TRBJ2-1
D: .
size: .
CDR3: CASSRSSYNEQFF
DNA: TGTGCCAGCAGCCGGAGCTCCTACAATGAGCAGTTCTTC

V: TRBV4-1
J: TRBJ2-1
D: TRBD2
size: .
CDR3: CASSQRLAGYNEQFF
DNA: TGCGCCAGCAGCCAACGACTAGCGGGTTACAATGAGCAGTTCTTC

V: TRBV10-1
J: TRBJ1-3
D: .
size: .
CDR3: CASRNRETEVSGNTIYF
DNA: TGCGCCAGCAGAAACCGGGAGACGGAGGTCTCTGGAAACACCATATATTTT

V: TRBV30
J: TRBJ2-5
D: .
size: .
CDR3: CAWRRTVQETQYF
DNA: TGTGCCTGGAGAAGGACAGTTCAAGAGACCCAGTACTTC

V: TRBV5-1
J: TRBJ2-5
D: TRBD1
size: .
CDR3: CASSPGQWEETQYF
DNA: TGCGCCAGCAGCCCGGGACAGTGGGAAGAGACCCAGTACTTC

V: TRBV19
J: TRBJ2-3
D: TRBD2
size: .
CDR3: CASSTSGGTDTQYF
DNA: TGTGCCAGTAGTACTAGCGGGGGTACAGATACGCAGTATTTT

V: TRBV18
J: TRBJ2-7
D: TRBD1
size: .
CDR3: CASSPLPTGGGDEQYF
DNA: TGTGCCAGCTCACCACTCCCTACAGGGGGTGGCGACGAGCAGTACTTC

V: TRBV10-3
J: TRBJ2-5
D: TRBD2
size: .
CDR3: CATGVAGGGETQYF
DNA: TGTGCCACGGGGGTCGCGGGGGGCGGGGAGACCCAGTACTTC

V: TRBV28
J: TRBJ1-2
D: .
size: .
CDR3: CASSWPTGSNGYTF
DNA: TGTGCCAGCAGTTGGCCTACCGGGAGTAATGGCTACACCTTC

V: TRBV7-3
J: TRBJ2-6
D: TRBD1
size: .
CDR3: CASSLGLGQAGANVLTF
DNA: TGTGCCAGCAGCTTAGGTCTAGGACAGGCTGGGGCCAACGTCCTGACTTTC

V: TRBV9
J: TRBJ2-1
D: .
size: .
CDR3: CASSVAGAVHNEQFF
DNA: TGTGCCAGCAGCGTCGCGGGGGCTGTGCACAATGAGCAGTTCTTC

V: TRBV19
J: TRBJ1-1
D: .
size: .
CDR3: CASSLITQGRDYEAFF
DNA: TGTGCCAGTAGCTTAATCACACAAGGAAGAGACTATGAAGCTTTCTTT

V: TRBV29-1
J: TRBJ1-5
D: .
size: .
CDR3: CSVVPAGQPQHF
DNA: TGCAGCGTTGTTCCCGCAGGTCAGCCCCAGCATTTT

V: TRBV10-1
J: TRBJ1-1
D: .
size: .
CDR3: CASTDTPGKIDTEAFF
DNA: TGCGCCAGCACTGATACCCCCGGGAAGATAGACACTGAAGCTTTCTTT

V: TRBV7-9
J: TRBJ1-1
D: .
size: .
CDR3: CASPSDTEAFF
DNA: TGTGCCAGCCCTTCGGACACTGAAGCTTTCTTT

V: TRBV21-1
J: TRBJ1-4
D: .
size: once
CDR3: CATQVRGTGTLLLPPKLFF
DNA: TGTGCCACCCAGGTCAGGGGGACAGGAACCCTCCTACTCCCTCCGAAACTGTTTTTT

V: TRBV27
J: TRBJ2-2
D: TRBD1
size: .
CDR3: CASTRQGGRNTGELFF
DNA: TGTGCCAGCACCCGACAGGGGGGCAGGAACACCGGGGAGCTGTTTTTT

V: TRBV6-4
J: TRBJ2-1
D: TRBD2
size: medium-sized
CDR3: CASSVTGTSGNNEQFF
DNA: TGTGCCAGCAGTGTAACCGGGACTAGCGGGAACAATGAGCAGTTCTTC

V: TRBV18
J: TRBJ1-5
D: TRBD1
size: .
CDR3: CASSPPGQGANQPQHF
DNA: TGTGCCAGCTCACCCCCTGGACAGGGGGCGAATCAGCCCCAGCATTTT

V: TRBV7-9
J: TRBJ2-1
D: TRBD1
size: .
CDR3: CASSTLTGASPSYNEQFF
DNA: TGTGCCAGCAGCACTTTGACAGGGGCCTCACCTTCCTACAATGAGCAGTTCTTC

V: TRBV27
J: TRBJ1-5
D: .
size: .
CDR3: CATAERQYNQPQHF
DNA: TGTGCCACCGCCGAGCGACAGTACAATCAGCCCCAGCATTTT

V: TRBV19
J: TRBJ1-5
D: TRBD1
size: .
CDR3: CASSIGGLSGTGLGQPQHF
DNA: TGTGCCAGTAGTATCGGGGGACTCTCCGGGACAGGGCTAGGTCAGCCCCAGCATTTT

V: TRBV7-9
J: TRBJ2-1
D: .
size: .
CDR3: CASSSPGLGHNEQFF
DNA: TGTGCCAGCAGCTCGCCGGGACTGGGCCACAATGAGCAGTTCTTC

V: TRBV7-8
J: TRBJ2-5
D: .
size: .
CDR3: CASSLVPGAIQETQYF
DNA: TGTGCCAGCAGCTTAGTTCCAGGGGCAATCCAAGAGACCCAGTACTTC